The 27 T cell receptor beta chains given below trace back to one sample, sequenced in a study of monozygotic twins with inflammatory bowel disease. From its re-call of the 5' RACE reads, TCRdb lists each CDR3 protein once, without DNA. The sample is made up of 440,000 or so distinct CDR3 sequences, and the top ten hold around 2.3% of it. Material for sequencing was blood. The origin of the receptors is a human donor with ulcerative colitis or Crohn's disease, or a healthy co-twin of an affected twin (not recorded which).

The chain is built from TRBV29-1 and TRBJ1-2; no DNA is available, so the TRBD1 call from TCRdb remains unchecked. Germline CDR1 SQVTM, CDR2 ANQGSEA. This CDR3 comprises 16 residues. The CDR3 sequence: CSVGGTSISANYGYTF. Filled out from reference TRBV29-1 and TRBJ1-2, the complete variable domain reads SAVISQKPSRDICQRGTSLTIQCQVDSQVTMMFWYRQQPGQSLTLIATANQGSEATYESGFVIDKFPISRPNLTFSTLTVSNMSPEDSSIYLCSVGGTSISANYGYTFGSGTRLTVV.

This CDR3 reads CSARGGGYLVEGAGYTF. V gene TRBV20-1 combines with J gene TRBJ1-2; there is no DNA to check the TCRdb D call of TRBD1. The CDR3 covers 17 residues. Germline lookup yields CDR1 DFQATT and CDR2 SNEGSKA (reference sequence).

The V and J genes are TRBV6-1 and TRBJ1-5; TCRdb calls TRBD1, which cannot be checked without DNA. The germline gives CDR1 MNHNS, CDR2 SASEGT. CDR3 size: 13 residues. The CDR3 loop reads CASKRDRLKPQHF.

This chain links TRBV7-2 with TRBJ2-3; the D call from TCRdb, TRBD2, cannot be confirmed without DNA. CDR1 is SGHTA and CDR2 is FQGNSA in the germline V gene. CDR3 length equals 18 residues. The CDR3 sequence: CASSLANLWGLTTDTQYF.

This CDR3 is CATSRDQYGDRGRFNQPQHF. V gene TRBV15 combines with J gene TRBJ1-5; no DNA is available, so the TRBD1 call from TCRdb remains unchecked. The CDR3 runs to 20 residues. CDR1 and CDR2 (germline): LNHNV, YYDKDF (reference sequence).

The chain combines TRBV10-1 with TRBJ2-2; no DNA is available, so the TRBD1 call from TCRdb remains unchecked. Germline V lookup: CDR1 WNHNN, CDR2 SYGVQD (reference sequence). This CDR3 is built from 15 residues. CDR3 sequence reads: CASSRTAANTGELFF.

The gene calls are TRBV20-1 and TRBJ2-2; lacking DNA, the TRBD2 call made by TCRdb goes unchecked. The CDR3 runs 14 residues. Germline CDR1 reads DFQATT; CDR2 reads SNEGSKA (reference sequence). CDR3 sequence reads: CSALSGGNTGELFF.

V usage is TRBV5-6 and J usage is TRBJ2-7; without DNA, the TCRdb call of TRBD1 cannot be checked. Germline CDR1 is SGHDT and CDR2 is YYEEEE. CDR3 length equals 14 residues. The CDR3 loop is CASSLMGRLYEQYF.

The rearrangement joins TRBV2 to TRBJ2-7; absent DNA, TCRdb's TRBD1 call cannot be checked. Per germline, CDR1 SNHLY and CDR2 FYNNEI. The CDR3 sequence is 18 residues long. The CDR3 sequence: CASSREGQGVFFIYEQNF. The full variable domain, its missing parts supplied by reference TRBV2 and TRBJ2-7, is EPEVTQTPSHQVTQMGQEVILRCVPISNHLYFYWYRQILGQKVEFLVSFYNNEISEKSEIFDDQFSVERPDGSNFTLKIRSTKLEDSAMYFCASSREGQGVFFIYEQNFGPGTRLTVT.

J is TRBJ2-2 and V is TRBV6-2 or TRBV6-3; without DNA, the TCRdb call of TRBD1 cannot be checked. Germline-derived CDR1 and CDR2 are MNHEY and SVGEGT. The CDR3 is 16 amino acids. The CDR3 protein is CASMSRRGANTGELFF.

The genes are TRBV5-1 and TRBJ1-6; the D gene TCRdb calls, TRBD1, cannot be checked with no DNA. The CDR3 consists of 16 residues. Per the germline V gene, CDR1 is SGHRS and CDR2 is YFSETQ. CDR3 amino acids: CASSLRDRVHNSPLHF.

The rearrangement links TRBV7-2 to TRBJ1-2; TCRdb proposes TRBD1, but this gene call is untestable without DNA. This CDR3 is 14 amino acids long. Germline CDR1 is SGHTA and CDR2 is FQGNSA. The CDR3 loop reads CASSRPGYNYGYTF.

The gene calls are TRBV4-3 and TRBJ2-6; TCRdb outputs TRBD1, but without DNA this stays unchecked. The CDR3 runs 18 residues. Germline V gene lookup returns CDR1 LGHNA and CDR2 YSLEER. This chain's CDR3 is CASSLGGTGGWGANVLTF.

The V gene is TRBV20-1, the J gene TRBJ2-7; as DNA is missing, the TRBD2 call by TCRdb cannot be tested. The CDR3 runs 20 residues. Germline CDR1 and CDR2: DFQATT and SNEGSKA (reference sequence). The CDR3 sequence: CSASPRRSLFSDGSSYEQYF.

CDR3 protein: CASSRVGAAQETQYF. The chain couples TRBV3-1 to TRBJ2-5; TCRdb names TRBD2, which stays unverified in the absence of DNA. The CDR3 runs 15 residues. Germline V gene data show CDR1 as LGHDT and CDR2 as YNNKEL (reference sequence).

The J gene is TRBJ2-5, the V gene TRBV6-1. The CDR3 contains 15 residues. Germline V gene sequence: CDR1 MNHNS, CDR2 SASEGT. The chain's CDR3 is CASRPRRWSQETQYF.

The J gene is TRBJ2-7, the V gene TRBV18. The germline CDR1 and CDR2 sequences are KGHSH and LQKENI. The CDR3 is 15 amino acids. The CDR3 region is CASSPRLIRGNEQFF.

The rearrangement joins TRBV24-1 to TRBJ2-3; TCRdb calls TRBD1, which cannot be checked without DNA. The CDR3 is made up of 15 amino acids. Germline-derived CDR1 and CDR2 are KGHDR and SFDVKD. CDR3 loop: CATSVRGVGWGTQYF.

The chain has TRBV20-1 and TRBJ2-5; as DNA is missing, the TRBD1 call by TCRdb cannot be tested. CDR1 DFQATT and CDR2 SNEGSKA come from the germline V gene (reference sequence). CDR3 length: 14 amino acids. The CDR3 spells CSARDPGRGETQYF.

The chain has TRBV6-2 or TRBV6-3 and TRBJ1-1. CDR1 and CDR2 from the germline V gene are MNHEY and SVGEGT. CDR3 size: 13 residues. The chain's CDR3 is CASSWGANTEAFF.

The chain links TRBV5-1 to TRBJ2-5. This CDR3 region has 14 residues. The germline V gene has CDR1 SGHRS and CDR2 YFSETQ. Here the CDR3 reads CASSQRTDQETQNF.

This chain uses TRBV28 with TRBJ1-1. CDR1 and CDR2 (germline): MDHEN, SYDVKM. The CDR3 is made up of 12 amino acids. The CDR3 loop is CASRETNTEAFF.

The chain is built from TRBV28 and TRBJ2-1; the D call of TRBD1 rests on TCRdb alone, since no DNA is present to check it. Germline V gene lookup returns CDR1 MDHEN and CDR2 SYDVKM. The CDR3 runs to 14 residues. The CDR3 sequence is CASSPSGTLGEQFF.

The chain joins TRBV7-9 to TRBJ2-3; TCRdb lists TRBD1, though no DNA is available to test this call. Germline V gene data show CDR1 as SEHNR and CDR2 as FQNEAQ (reference sequence). The CDR3 totals 16 residues. The CDR3: CASSWGQGVVSDTQYF.

J is TRBJ1-2 and V is TRBV20-1; the TRBD1 assignment by TCRdb is unverifiable without DNA. The CDR3 sequence is 14 residues long. Germline loops: CDR1 DFQATT, CDR2 SNEGSKA (reference sequence). CDR3 protein: CSASPSGATYGYTF.

V is TRBV27 and J is TRBJ2-7. This CDR3 comprises 14 residues. Germline CDR1 reads MNHEY; CDR2 reads SMNVEV (reference sequence). This CDR3 reads CASSGWTGAYEQYF.

The V gene is TRBV20-1, the J gene TRBJ2-5; TCRdb selects TRBD1, and the lack of DNA leaves this call unchecked. This CDR3 is built from 13 residues. Germline-derived CDR1 and CDR2 are DFQATT and SNEGSKA (reference sequence). CDR3 residues: CSAFSTGQETQYF.